This is a list of T cell receptor beta chains from one sample in a study of T cells in Graves' hyperthyroidism and ophthalmopathy. MiXCR, run by TCRdb on the multiplex PCR reads, gives a single entry per CDR3 protein. The data hold more than 550,000 distinct CDR3 sequences, with around 20% observed a single time. Input material: blood. The receptor set was obtained from a woman aged 45-65 years with Graves' hyperthyroidism that later progressed to Graves' ophthalmopathy. Both conserved end residues are part of each CDR3. The D gene is left open where the match is weak. Where a row states a size, it is once, few, many or the class of an expanded clone; other rows omit it.

>-|TRBD1|TRBV29-1|TRBJ1-4
TGCAGCGTTGAGGGACAGGGTGCGGAAAAACTGTTTTTT
CSVEGQGAEKLFF
>-|-|TRBV10-1|TRBJ1-1
TGCGCCAGCAGTGACGGTCAGAGGGGCGTCACTGAAGCTTTCTTT
CASSDGQRGVTEAFF
>-|TRBD1|TRBV7-9|TRBJ2-5
TGTGCCAGCAGCCCACCAGGGTCAGGGGGAGAGACCCAGTACTTC
CASSPPGSGGETQYF
>-|TRBD2|TRBV7-9|TRBJ2-1
TGTGCCAGCAGCTTAGACGCGGGGGGGAGCTCCTACAATGAGCAGTTCTTC
CASSLDAGGSSYNEQFF
>-|-|TRBV12-3/TRBV12-4|TRBJ2-2
TGTGCCAGCTGCCAGAACACCGGGGAGCTGTTTTTT
CASCQNTGELFF
>many|TRBD2|TRBV3-1|TRBJ2-1
TGTGCCAGCAGGCGAGCGGGGGGCCAGTCAAATGAGCAGTTCTTC
CASRRAGGQSNEQFF
>many|TRBD1|TRBV2|TRBJ2-3
TGTGCCAGCAGCGGGACAGGGAAGCCAGATACGCAGTATTTT
CASSGTGKPDTQYF
>many|TRBD2|TRBV12-3/TRBV12-4|TRBJ2-1
TGTGCCAGCAGCCAGACTAGCGGGGGCCATGAGCAGTTCTTC
CASSQTSGGHEQFF
>many|TRBD2|TRBV5-1|TRBJ2-7
TGCGCCAGCAGGTCGACTAGCGGGGCCTACGAGCAGTACTTC
CASRSTSGAYEQYF
>many|-|TRBV11-2|TRBJ1-1
TGTGCCAGCAGCTTAGAAGCAGACTTGAACACTGAAGCTTTCTTT
CASSLEADLNTEAFF
>-|TRBD1|TRBV20-1|TRBJ2-7
TGCAGGGCGGGACAGGGGGCCTACGAGCAGTACTTC
CRAGQGAYEQYF
>-|-|TRBV6-2/TRBV6-3|TRBJ1-5
TGTGCCAGCTGCCTCTCGGGGACTCAGCCCCAGCATTTT
CASCLSGTQPQHF
>-|-|TRBV10-3|TRBJ1-2
TGTGCCATCAGTGACGGGACATCTACTAACTATGGCTACACCTTC
CAISDGTSTNYGYTF
>many|-|TRBV2|TRBJ1-2
TGTGCCAGCAACCCGGGGTCGGGGTATGGCTACACCTTC
CASNPGSGYGYTF
>once|-|TRBV10-1|TRBJ2-3
TGCGCCAGCAGTGAACTGAGGGGTACTAGCACAGATACGCAGTATTTT
CASSELRGTSTDTQYF
>many|TRBD1|TRBV12-3/TRBV12-4|TRBJ1-1
TGTGCCAGCAGGACAGGGGTTCTCATGAACACTGAAGCTTTCTTT
CASRTGVLMNTEAFF
>-|-|TRBV5-1|TRBJ1-6
TGCGCCAGCAGCTTGGCCGGGGGGGCGACTAATTCACCCCTCCACTTT
CASSLAGGATNSPLHF
>many|-|TRBV6-1|TRBJ1-6
TGTGCCAGCAGCTTTAGAACGGGACGCCCTTCTGCGGTCCTCCACTTT
CASSFRTGRPSAVLHF
>-|-|TRBV9|TRBJ2-7
TGTGCCAGCAGCGTAGCTAAGGTGGAGGCCGAGCAGTACTTC
CASSVAKVEAEQYF
>many|TRBD1|TRBV12-3/TRBV12-4|TRBJ2-7
TGTGCCAGCAGTTCCCAGACAGGGGTGGACGAGCAGTACTTC
CASSSQTGVDEQYF
>many|TRBD1|TRBV9|TRBJ1-1
TGTGCCAGCAGCTCACCGGGACAGGGGGCGGCTTTCTTT
CASSSPGQGAAFF
>-|-|TRBV2|TRBJ2-3
TGTGCCAGCAGTGACGGCTATAGCACAGATACGCAGTATTTT
CASSDGYSTDTQYF
>-|TRBD1|TRBV18|TRBJ1-2
TGTGCCAGCTCACCACGGGGACAGGGGTTTGACTATGGCTACACCTTC
CASSPRGQGFDYGYTF
>-|TRBD1|TRBV12-3/TRBV12-4|TRBJ1-4
TGTGCCAGCAGTTTAGAGGGACAGGGACTTAATGAAAAACTGTTTTTT
CASSLEGQGLNEKLFF
>-|TRBD1|TRBV9|TRBJ2-3
TGTGCCAGCAGCTCCCGGTCGAGTAGTGGGGACAGAGATACGCAGTATTTT
CASSSRSSSGDRDTQYF
>-|-|TRBV3-1|TRBJ2-5
TGTGCCAGCAGCCAAGGGTCCGGGGGGCGCGTCGCGGAGACCCAGTACTTC
CASSQGSGGRVAETQYF
>many|-|TRBV6-1|TRBJ2-2
TGTGCCAGCAGAGTAACAGGACCCTGGAACACCGGGGAGCTGTTTTTT
CASRVTGPWNTGELFF
>-|-|TRBV10-3|TRBJ2-5
TGTGCCATCAGTGAGGGTAGAAGAAGTCAAGAGACCCAGTACTTC
CAISEGRRSQETQYF
>many|-|TRBV2|TRBJ1-5
TGTGCCAGCAGTAGACTCGACAGGAACAATCAGCCCCAGCATTTT
CASSRLDRNNQPQHF
>few|TRBD1|TRBV11-1|TRBJ2-7
TGTGCCAGCAGCAAGAAAGGCCCGGGGACAGGGGTCCTCGAGCAGTACTTC
CASSKKGPGTGVLEQYF
>-|TRBD1|TRBV7-9|TRBJ2-2
TGTGCCAGCAGCCTAAGACCACCCCAGGGGGTCGGGGAGCTGTTTTTT
CASSLRPPQGVGELFF
>-|-|TRBV7-9|TRBJ1-6
TGTGCCAGCAGCTCAACAGATAAACCCCTCCACTTT
CASSSTDKPLHF
>many|-|TRBV12-3/TRBV12-4|TRBJ1-5
TGTGCCAGCAGTCAAGAGGCGCGGACGCCCCAGCATTTT
CASSQEARTPQHF
>-|TRBD2|TRBV24-1|TRBJ2-1
TGTGCCACCAGTGACCCGGGACTAGCGGGGGGGAAATCCTACAATGAGCAGTTCTTC
CATSDPGLAGGKSYNEQFF
>many|TRBD1|TRBV7-8|TRBJ1-1
TGTGCCAGCAGCTCCAGGACAGGGGGCACCGTCGGGACTGAAGCTTTCTTT
CASSSRTGGTVGTEAFF
>few|-|TRBV6-1|TRBJ2-5
TGTGCCAGCAGTGAAGATTGGGGTGAGACCCAGTACTTC
CASSEDWGETQYF
>-|TRBD1|TRBV9|TRBJ1-6
TGTGCCAGCAGCGTCGCACCCCCCGGGACAGGGGTATCACCCCTCCACTTT
CASSVAPPGTGVSPLHF
>few|TRBD2|TRBV4-1|TRBJ2-3
TGCGCCAGCAGCCGAAGCGGGGGGGCCGCAGATACGCAGTATTTT
CASSRSGGAADTQYF
>many|-|TRBV5-1|TRBJ2-1
TGCGCCAGCAGCCACCCTGTTCGGGGACGATACAATGAGCAGTTCTTC
CASSHPVRGRYNEQFF
>many|TRBD2|TRBV7-6|TRBJ2-7
TGTGCCAGCAGTGCTGGGGCTAGCGGGGGAATCTACGAGCAGTACTTC
CASSAGASGGIYEQYF
>few|-|TRBV10-2|TRBJ2-1
TGCGCCAGCAGTGAGTCGATCCTGAGCTCCTACAATGAGCAGTTCTTC
CASSESILSSYNEQFF
>many|TRBD2|TRBV11-2|TRBJ2-3
TGTGCCAGCAGCTTAGACTTAGCGGGTTGGACAGATACGCAGTATTTT
CASSLDLAGWTDTQYF
>-|-|TRBV2|TRBJ1-2
TGTGCCAGCAGTGATTCGACATCGGGGCATGGTGGCTACACCTTC
CASSDSTSGHGGYTF
>few|-|TRBV20-1|TRBJ2-1
TGCAGTGCGTCGTCTGGACTCGCATACAATGATGAGCAGTTCTTC
CSASSGLAYNDEQFF
>once|-|TRBV27|TRBJ2-1
TGTGCCAGCAGTTTAGTCGGCAGATCCTACAATGAGCAGTTCTTC
CASSLVGRSYNEQFF
>-|-|TRBV4-1|TRBJ1-2
TGCGCCAGCAGCCAAGATGATCGGAACCCGGTCTATGGCTACACCTTC
CASSQDDRNPVYGYTF
>-|-|TRBV7-2|TRBJ2-3
TGTGCCAGCAGGGAGCGGCAAACCACAGATACGCAGTATTTT
CASRERQTTDTQYF
>many|-|TRBV6-2/TRBV6-3|TRBJ1-5
TGTGCCAGCAGTCGCGGAGGGGCGGGTTCGCCCCAGCATTTT
CASSRGGAGSPQHF
>few|TRBD1|TRBV7-3|TRBJ2-2
TGTGCCAGCAGCCCCCGGACAGGGAAAACCGGGGAGCTGTTTTTT
CASSPRTGKTGELFF